This T cell receptor (beta chain) was observed in a study of molecular identifiers for immune sequencing clone quantification. Study results and caveats: Clones carrying above 20 RNA copies accounted for over 97% of effector molecules, under 1% in naive cells.

TCRdb re-called the PCR reads through MiXCR, storing one row per CDR3 protein. The table has around 65,000 distinct CDR3 sequences, approximately 18% seen once; the top ten hold 1.5% to 1.8%. Trimming took off 8 bases at V and 2 bases at J, with 9 bases between the two ends. Germline loops: CDR1 LNHNV, CDR2 YYDKDF (reference sequence). CDR3 length equals 12 residues. This clonotype was observed at least ten times. The target antigen is unknown. V and J are TRBV15 and TRBJ1-2, with D possibly TRBD1 on 5 matching bases. Specimen: naive CD8+ T cells from blood, with Jurkat cell RNA spiked in. The sample's subset: FACS-sorted CD8+CD4-CCR7+CD45RA+ naive T cells. The clonotype comes from a human donor in good health. Some libraries in this study had Jurkat cell RNA spiked in. CDR3 amino acids: CATWDRNYGYTF. In DNA form, the CDR3 reads TGTGCCACCTGGGACCGAAACTATGGCTACACCTTC.